The rows below give T cell receptor beta chains drawn from one sample of a study of T cells in localized non-small cell lung cancer. The method was immunoSEQ multiplex PCR; TCRdb's version includes in-frame clones alone and lacks a portion of them. The sample has 70,000 or so clones, about 88% seen once. Source: peripheral blood, taken before any cancer treatment. All receptors come from a female donor older than 55 with stage I lung adenocarcinoma. CDR3s include the opening cysteine and the closing phenylalanine or tryptophan. The D gene is left open where the match is weak. Only part of the rows carry a size: once, few, many, or a class if the clone is expanded.

cdr3_nt | cdr3_aa | v_call | clone_size | j_call | d_call
TGTGCCAGCAGCCCGGGACAGCCCTATGGCTACACCTTC | CASSPGQPYGYTF | TRBV5-6 | NA | TRBJ1-2 | TRBD1
TGTGCCAGCAGCACCGGGGGGACAGGGGTGGGAGAGACCCAGTACTTC | CASSTGGTGVGETQYF | TRBV9 | NA | TRBJ2-5 | TRBD1
TGCGCCAGCAGCCTCCCCGTGGCGGGAGAGACCCAGTACTTC | CASSLPVAGETQYF | TRBV5-1 | NA | TRBJ2-5 | NA
TGTGCCAGCACCCGACGGGGGTGGGATTCACCCCTCCACTTT | CASTRRGWDSPLHF | TRBV2 | NA | TRBJ1-6 | NA
TGTGCCAGCAGCTCGCTCGGACAGGGGGCACAGTCACCCCTCCACTTT | CASSSLGQGAQSPLHF | TRBV5-6 | NA | TRBJ1-6 | TRBD1
TGTGCCAGTAGCCCCGACCGTATGGAGCGGATATACAATGAGCAGTTCTTC | CASSPDRMERIYNEQFF | TRBV19 | once | TRBJ2-1 | NA
TGTGCCAGCAGCTTAGTAAGGGTGCAGGAGCAGTACTTC | CASSLVRVQEQYF | TRBV7-6 | NA | TRBJ2-7 | NA
TGTGCCAGCAGCTTGGTACCAGGCTCTGGAAACACCATATATTTT | CASSLVPGSGNTIYF | TRBV5-6 | NA | TRBJ1-3 | NA
TGTGCCAGCAGCGTAGGTCGTACTGAAGCTTTCTTT | CASSVGRTEAFF | TRBV5-4 | medium-sized | TRBJ1-1 | NA
TGCGCCAGCAGCCTCGGAGAAAGCTCCTACAATGAGCAGTTCTTC | CASSLGESSYNEQFF | TRBV10-2 | NA | TRBJ2-1 | NA
TGCGCCAGCAGCCTTTACCCCAACCAAGAGACCCAGTACTTC | CASSLYPNQETQYF | TRBV5-1 | NA | TRBJ2-5 | NA
TGCGCCAGCAGCCAAGACGAGATGATGAGCGGAGGCACAGATACGCAGTATTTT | CASSQDEMMSGGTDTQYF | TRBV4-3 | NA | TRBJ2-3 | NA
TGCGCCAGCAGTCCCGTCCTGGAGACCCAGTACTTC | CASSPVLETQYF | TRBV23-1 | NA | TRBJ2-5 | NA
TGCGCCAGCAGCTCCCCAGTCGGGGGGAGTGAGCAGTACTTC | CASSSPVGGSEQYF | TRBV4-1 | few | TRBJ2-7 | TRBD2
TGTGCCAGCAGCTTAGTTAGGGGACTAGCGGGGATCAATGAGCAGTTCTTC | CASSLVRGLAGINEQFF | TRBV7-8 | NA | TRBJ2-1 | TRBD2
TGTGCCAGCAGCTCTACCCGGACTTTCACAGATACGCAGTATTTT | CASSSTRTFTDTQYF | TRBV9 | NA | TRBJ2-3 | NA
TGCGCCAGCAGCCAAGATTTGTCCGGGACAGGGGGCCGTTTTGGCTACACCTTC | CASSQDLSGTGGRFGYTF | TRBV4-3 | NA | TRBJ1-2 | TRBD1
TGTGCCATCAGTCGGAATTGGGGAGGGGACGCGAACACTGAAGCTTTCTTT | CAISRNWGGDANTEAFF | TRBV10-3 | NA | TRBJ1-1 | NA
TGTGCCAGCAGGGGGACAGTGTTTGATGGCTACACCTTC | CASRGTVFDGYTF | TRBV2 | NA | TRBJ1-2 | TRBD1
TGCGCCAGCAGCTACGACAGCGCCCAAGAGACCCAGTACTTC | CASSYDSAQETQYF | TRBV5-1 | NA | TRBJ2-5 | NA
TGTGCCAGCAGCCCGACAGGATTACGAGGGAATGAGCAGTTCTTC | CASSPTGLRGNEQFF | TRBV6-6 | NA | TRBJ2-1 | NA
TGCGCCAGCTCACTAGCGGACCAAGAGACCCAGTACTTC | CASSLADQETQYF | TRBV4-1 | NA | TRBJ2-5 | TRBD2
TGCGCCAGCAGCCTGGCATTAGGGGGGGGCGCTGAAGCTTTCTTT | CASSLALGGGAEAFF | TRBV5-1 | NA | TRBJ1-1 | NA
TGTGCCAGCTCCCGCGGGGACACTGAAGCTTTCTTT | CASSRGDTEAFF | TRBV9 | few | TRBJ1-1 | NA
TGTGCCAGCAGCCCCGAGCGGGAGGGCCGGGATGAGCAGTTCTTC | CASSPEREGRDEQFF | TRBV7-3 | once | TRBJ2-1 | TRBD2